The clone carrying this TCR beta chain was detected only a few times. Its antigen remains unknown. PCR primers comprised 60 Vbeta and 13 Jbeta primers. Per the authors' pipeline: Later, some 75 million unique TCR beta chains were counted in an analysis, and approximately 10 million of them were shared. The table came from immunoSEQ multiplex PCR; TCRdb's copy has only in-frame clones and leaves some out. V and J calls and clone size are given by that table; D and trimming were obtained from the DNA. The sample has some 92,000 clones, more than 70% seen once. This record belongs to a study of cytomegalovirus exposure and HLA in healthy donors. Study at large: From donors who were HLA-typed, an early data release held approximately 91 million unique TCRs.

The study's findings and limits: One variant, a missense change in DCLRE1C, was linked in a later analysis to TCR beta V- and J-gene trimming. A later analysis reportedly identified an Asian-associated ancestry cluster as carrying fewer N-insertions than the approximately 620-donor mean.

This CDR3 has 17 residues. The germline V gene has CDR1 SGHKS and CDR2 YYEKEE (reference sequence). V gave up 0 bases and J gave up 0 bases, with 13 bases separating them. This chain uses TRBV5-5 with TRBJ2-1; weak D call: TRBD2 (5 bases). The sample was PBMCs. This clonotype was obtained from a man aged 18 to 30 in good health and CMV-seropositive. CDR3 in amino acids: CASSLEGRGSSYNEQFF. As DNA, the CDR3 is TGTGCCAGCAGCTTGGAGGGTCGGGGTAGCTCCTACAATGAGCAGTTCTTC.